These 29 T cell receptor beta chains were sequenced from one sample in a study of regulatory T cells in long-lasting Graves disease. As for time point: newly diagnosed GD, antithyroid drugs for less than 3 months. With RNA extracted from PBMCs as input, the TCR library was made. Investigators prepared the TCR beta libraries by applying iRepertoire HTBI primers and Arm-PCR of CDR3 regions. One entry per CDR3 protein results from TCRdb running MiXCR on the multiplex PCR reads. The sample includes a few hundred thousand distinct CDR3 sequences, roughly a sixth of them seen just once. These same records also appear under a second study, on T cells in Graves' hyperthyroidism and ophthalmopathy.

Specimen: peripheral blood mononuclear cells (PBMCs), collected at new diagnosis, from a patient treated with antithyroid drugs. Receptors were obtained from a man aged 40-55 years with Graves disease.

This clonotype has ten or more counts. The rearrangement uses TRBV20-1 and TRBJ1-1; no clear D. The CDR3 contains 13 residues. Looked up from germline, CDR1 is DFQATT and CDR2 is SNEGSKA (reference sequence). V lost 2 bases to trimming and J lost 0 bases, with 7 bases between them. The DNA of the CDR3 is TGCAGTGCTAGACCAGTACTGAACACTGAAGCTTTCTTT. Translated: CSARPVLNTEAFF.

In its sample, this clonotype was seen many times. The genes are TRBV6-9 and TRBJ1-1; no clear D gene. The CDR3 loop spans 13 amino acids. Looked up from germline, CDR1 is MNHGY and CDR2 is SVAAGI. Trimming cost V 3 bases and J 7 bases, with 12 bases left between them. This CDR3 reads CASSYGVHGEAFF. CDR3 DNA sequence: TGTGCCAGCAGTTACGGGGTTCACGGTGAAGCTTTCTTT.

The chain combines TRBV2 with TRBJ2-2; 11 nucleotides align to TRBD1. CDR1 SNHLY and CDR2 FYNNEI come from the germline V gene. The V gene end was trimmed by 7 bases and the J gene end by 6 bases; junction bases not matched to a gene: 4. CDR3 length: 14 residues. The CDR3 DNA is TGTGCCAGCACCGGACAGGGGGCTTCCGGGGAGCTGTTTTTT. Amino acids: CASTGQGASGELFF.

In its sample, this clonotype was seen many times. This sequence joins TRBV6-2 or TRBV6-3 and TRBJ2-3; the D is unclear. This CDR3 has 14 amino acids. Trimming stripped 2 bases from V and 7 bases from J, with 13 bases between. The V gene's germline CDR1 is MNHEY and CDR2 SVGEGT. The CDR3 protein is CASSYQPPRYTQYF. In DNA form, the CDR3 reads TGTGCCAGCAGTTACCAGCCCCCCCGGTATACGCAGTATTTT.

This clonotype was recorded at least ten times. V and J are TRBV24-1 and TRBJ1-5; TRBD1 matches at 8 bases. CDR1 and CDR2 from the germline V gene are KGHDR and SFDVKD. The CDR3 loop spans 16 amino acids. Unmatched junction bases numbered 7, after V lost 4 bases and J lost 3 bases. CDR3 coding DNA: TGTGCCACCAGTGACCATCGACAGGGGTTCAATCAGCCCCAGCATTTT. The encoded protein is CATSDHRQGFNQPQHF.

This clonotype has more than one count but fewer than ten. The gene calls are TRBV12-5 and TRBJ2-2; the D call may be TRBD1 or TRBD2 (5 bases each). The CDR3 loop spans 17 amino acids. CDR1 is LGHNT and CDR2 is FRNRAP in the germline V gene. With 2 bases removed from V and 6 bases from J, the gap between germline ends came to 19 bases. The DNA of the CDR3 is TGTGCTAGTGGTTTGCCACGGGGCAGGGTTATACCCGGGGAGCTGTTTTTT. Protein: CASGLPRGRVIPGELFF.

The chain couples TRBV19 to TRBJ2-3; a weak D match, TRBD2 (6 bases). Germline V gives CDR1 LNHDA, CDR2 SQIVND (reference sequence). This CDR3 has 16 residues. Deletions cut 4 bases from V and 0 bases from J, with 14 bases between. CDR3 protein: CASSSRKRASTDTQYF. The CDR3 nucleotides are TGTGCCAGTAGTAGCAGGAAGCGGGCCAGCACAGATACGCAGTATTTT.

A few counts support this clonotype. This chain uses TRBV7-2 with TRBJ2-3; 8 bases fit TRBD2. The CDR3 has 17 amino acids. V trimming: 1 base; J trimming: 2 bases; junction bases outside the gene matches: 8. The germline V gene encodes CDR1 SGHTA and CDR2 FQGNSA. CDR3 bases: TGTGCCAGCAGCTTAGTACCCGCGGGGGGCCCCACAGATACGCAGTATTTT. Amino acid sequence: CASSLVPAGGPTDTQYF.

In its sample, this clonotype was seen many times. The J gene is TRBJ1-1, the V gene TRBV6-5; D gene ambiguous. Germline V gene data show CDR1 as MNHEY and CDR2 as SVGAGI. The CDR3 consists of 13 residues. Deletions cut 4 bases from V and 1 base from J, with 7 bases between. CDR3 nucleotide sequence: TGTGCCAGCAGTTTTCAGTCGAACACTGAAGCTTTCTTT. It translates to CASSFQSNTEAFF.

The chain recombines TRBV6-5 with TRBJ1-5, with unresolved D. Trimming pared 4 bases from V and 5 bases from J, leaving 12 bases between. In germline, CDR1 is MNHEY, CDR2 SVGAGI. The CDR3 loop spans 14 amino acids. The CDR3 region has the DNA TGTGCCAGCAGTTTTCGAGGATCCTATCAGCCCCAGCATTTT. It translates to CASSFRGSYQPQHF.

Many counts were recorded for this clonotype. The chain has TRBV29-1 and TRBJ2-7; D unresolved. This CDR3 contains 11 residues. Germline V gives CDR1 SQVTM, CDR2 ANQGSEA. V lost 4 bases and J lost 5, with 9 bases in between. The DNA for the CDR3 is TGCAGCGTTGGCAGCTTCCACGAGCAGTACTTC. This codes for CSVGSFHEQYF.

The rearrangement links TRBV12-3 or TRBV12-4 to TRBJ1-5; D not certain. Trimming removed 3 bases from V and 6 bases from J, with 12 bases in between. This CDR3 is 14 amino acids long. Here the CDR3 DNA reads TGTGCCAGCAGTTTGCCGGGTTCGAGTCAGCCCCAGCATTTT. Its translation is CASSLPGSSQPQHF.

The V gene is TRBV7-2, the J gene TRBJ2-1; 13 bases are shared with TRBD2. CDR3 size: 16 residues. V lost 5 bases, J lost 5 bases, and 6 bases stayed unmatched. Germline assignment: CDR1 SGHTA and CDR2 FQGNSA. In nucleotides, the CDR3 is TGTGCCAGCAGCCTGACTAGCGGGGGGCCACACAATGAGCAGTTCTTC. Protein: CASSLTSGGPHNEQFF.

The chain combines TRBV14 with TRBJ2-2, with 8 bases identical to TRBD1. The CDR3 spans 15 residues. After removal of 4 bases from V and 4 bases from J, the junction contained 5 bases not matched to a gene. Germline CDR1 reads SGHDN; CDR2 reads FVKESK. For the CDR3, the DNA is TGTGCCAGCAGCCGCCGGACAGGGTTCACCGGGGAGCTGTTTTTT. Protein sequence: CASSRRTGFTGELFF.

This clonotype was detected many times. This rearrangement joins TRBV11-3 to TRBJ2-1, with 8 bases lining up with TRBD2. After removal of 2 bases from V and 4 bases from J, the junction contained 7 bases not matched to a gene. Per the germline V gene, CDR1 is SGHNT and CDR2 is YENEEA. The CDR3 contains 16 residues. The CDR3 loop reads CASSLWRGAKYNEQFF. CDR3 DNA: TGTGCCAGCAGCTTATGGCGGGGGGCAAAATACAATGAGCAGTTCTTC.

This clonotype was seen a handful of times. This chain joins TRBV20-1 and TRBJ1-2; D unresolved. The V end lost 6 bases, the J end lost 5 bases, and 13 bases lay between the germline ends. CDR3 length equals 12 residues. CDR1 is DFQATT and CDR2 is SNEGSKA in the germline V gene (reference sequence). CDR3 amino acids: CSAKPGWYGYTF. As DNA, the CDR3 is TGCAGTGCGAAACCGGGATGGTATGGCTACACCTTC.

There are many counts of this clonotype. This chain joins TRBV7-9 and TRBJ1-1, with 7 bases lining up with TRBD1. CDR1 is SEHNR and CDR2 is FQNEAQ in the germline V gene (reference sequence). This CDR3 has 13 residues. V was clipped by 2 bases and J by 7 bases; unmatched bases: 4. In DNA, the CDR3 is TGTGCCAGCAGCTTATGGGACAGTAATGAAGCTTTCTTT. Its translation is CASSLWDSNEAFF.

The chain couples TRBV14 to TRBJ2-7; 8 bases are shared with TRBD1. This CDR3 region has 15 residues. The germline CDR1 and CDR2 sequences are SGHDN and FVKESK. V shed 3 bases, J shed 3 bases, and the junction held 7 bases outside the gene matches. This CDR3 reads CASSHGQGAFYEQYF. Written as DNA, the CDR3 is TGTGCCAGCAGCCACGGGCAGGGGGCCTTCTACGAGCAGTACTTC. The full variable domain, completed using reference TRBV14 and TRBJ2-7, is EAGVTQFPSHSVIEKGQTVTLRCDPISGHDNLYWYRRVMGKEIKFLLHFVKESKQDESGMPNNRFLAERTGGTYSTLKVQPAELEDSGVYFCASSHGQGAFYEQYFGPGTRLTVT.

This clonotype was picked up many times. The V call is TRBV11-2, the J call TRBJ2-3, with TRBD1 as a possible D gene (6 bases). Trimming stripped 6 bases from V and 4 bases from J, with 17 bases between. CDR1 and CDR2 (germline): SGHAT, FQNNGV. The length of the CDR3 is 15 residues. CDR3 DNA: TGTGCCAGCAGAGGACTCAGGGGAAACGCAGATACGCAGTATTTT. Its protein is CASRGLRGNADTQYF.

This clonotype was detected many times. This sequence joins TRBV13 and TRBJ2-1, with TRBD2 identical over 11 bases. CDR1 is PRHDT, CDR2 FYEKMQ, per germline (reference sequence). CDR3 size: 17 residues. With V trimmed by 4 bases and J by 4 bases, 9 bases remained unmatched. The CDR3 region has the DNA TGTGCCAGCAGCTCAAGGGGCAGGACTAGCGGGTACAATGAGCAGTTCTTC. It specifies CASSSRGRTSGYNEQFF.

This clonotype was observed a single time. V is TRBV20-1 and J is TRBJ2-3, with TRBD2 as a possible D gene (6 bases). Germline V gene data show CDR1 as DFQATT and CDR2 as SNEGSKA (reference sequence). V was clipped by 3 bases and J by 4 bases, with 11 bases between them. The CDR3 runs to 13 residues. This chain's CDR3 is CSASVSGSDTQYF. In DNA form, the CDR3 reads TGCAGTGCTAGCGTTAGCGGCTCAGATACGCAGTATTTT.

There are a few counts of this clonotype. For the CDR3, the DNA is TGTGCCACCAGCAGAGGAATCGTCAGGGTTGATGAGACCCAGTACTTC. This sequence encodes CATSRGIVRVDETQYF. The rearrangement uses TRBV15 and TRBJ2-5; TRBD1 might be the D (5 bases). V was clipped by 1 base and J by 5 bases, with 17 bases between them. Germline V CDR1 and CDR2: LNHNV, YYDKDF (reference sequence). The length of the CDR3 is 16 residues.

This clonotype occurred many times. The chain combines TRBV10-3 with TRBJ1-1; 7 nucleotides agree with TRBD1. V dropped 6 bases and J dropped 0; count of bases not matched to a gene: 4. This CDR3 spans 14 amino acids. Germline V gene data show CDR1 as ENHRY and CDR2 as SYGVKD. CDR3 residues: CAISLTGLNTEAFF. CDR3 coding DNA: TGTGCCATCAGCCTGACAGGGTTGAACACTGAAGCTTTCTTT.

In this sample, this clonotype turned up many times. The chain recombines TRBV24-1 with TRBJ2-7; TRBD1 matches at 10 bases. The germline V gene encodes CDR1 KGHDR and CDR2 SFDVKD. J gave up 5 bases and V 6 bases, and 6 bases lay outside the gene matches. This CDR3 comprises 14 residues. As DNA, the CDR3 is TGTGCCACCAGTTTGGGACAGGGGTCGCACGAGCAGTACTTC. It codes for CATSLGQGSHEQYF.

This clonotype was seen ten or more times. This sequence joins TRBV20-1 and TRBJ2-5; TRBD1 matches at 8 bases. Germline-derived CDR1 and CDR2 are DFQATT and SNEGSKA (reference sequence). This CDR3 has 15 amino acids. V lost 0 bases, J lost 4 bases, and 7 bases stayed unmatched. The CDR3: CSARDESTGVETQYF. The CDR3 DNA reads TGCAGTGCTAGAGATGAATCGACAGGGGTAGAGACCCAGTACTTC.

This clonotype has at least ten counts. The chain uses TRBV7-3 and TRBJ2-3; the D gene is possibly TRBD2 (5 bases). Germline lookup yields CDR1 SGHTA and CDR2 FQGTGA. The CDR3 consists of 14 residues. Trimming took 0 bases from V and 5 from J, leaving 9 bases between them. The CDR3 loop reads CASSLTGEIDTQYF. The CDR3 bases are TGTGCCAGCAGCTTAACGGGAGAGATAGATACGCAGTATTTT. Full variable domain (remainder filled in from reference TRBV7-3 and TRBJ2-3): GAGVSQTPSNKVTEKGKYVELRCDPISGHTALYWYRQSLGQGPEFLIYFQGTGAADDSGLPNDRFFAVRPEGSVSTLKIQRTERGDSAVYLCASSLTGEIDTQYFGPGTRLTVL.

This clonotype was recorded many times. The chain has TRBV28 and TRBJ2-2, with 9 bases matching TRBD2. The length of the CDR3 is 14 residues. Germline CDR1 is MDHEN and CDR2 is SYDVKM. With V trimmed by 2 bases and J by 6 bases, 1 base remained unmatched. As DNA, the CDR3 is TGTGCCAGCAGTTTACGCGGGGGGGCCGGGGAGCTGTTTTTT. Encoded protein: CASSLRGGAGELFF.

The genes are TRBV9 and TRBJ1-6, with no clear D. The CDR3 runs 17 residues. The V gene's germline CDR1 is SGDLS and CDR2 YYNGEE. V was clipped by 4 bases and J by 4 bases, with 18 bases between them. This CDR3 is CASSPRPVTEYNSPLHF. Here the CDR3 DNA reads TGTGCCAGCAGCCCAAGGCCGGTGACGGAATATAATTCACCCCTCCACTTT.

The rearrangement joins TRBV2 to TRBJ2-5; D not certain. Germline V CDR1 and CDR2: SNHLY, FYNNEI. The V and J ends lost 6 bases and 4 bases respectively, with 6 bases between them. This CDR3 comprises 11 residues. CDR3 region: CASSAVETQYF. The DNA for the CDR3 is TGTGCCAGCAGCGCAGTAGAGACCCAGTACTTC.